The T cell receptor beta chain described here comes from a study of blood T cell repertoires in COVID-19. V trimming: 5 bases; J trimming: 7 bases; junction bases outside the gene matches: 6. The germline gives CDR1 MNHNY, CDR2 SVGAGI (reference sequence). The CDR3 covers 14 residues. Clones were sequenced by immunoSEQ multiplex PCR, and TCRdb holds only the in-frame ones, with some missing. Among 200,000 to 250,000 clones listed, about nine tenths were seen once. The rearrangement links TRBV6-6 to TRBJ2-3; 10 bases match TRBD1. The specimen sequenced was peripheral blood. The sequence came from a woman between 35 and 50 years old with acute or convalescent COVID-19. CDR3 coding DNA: TGTGCCAGCAGTGGGACAGGGGTACTGAATACGCAGTATTTT. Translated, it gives CASSGTGVLNTQYF.